This TCR beta chain originates from a study of vaccination effects on CD4 cells after COVID-19. Method: immunoSEQ multiplex PCR; TCRdb's copy keeps in-frame clones and lacks some. The table includes 50,000 or so clones, roughly 79% detected once. CD4+ T cells specific for antigen were expanded with viral peptide pools by the ViraFEST assay before sequencing. Culture lasted 10 days before CD4+ T cell isolation. According to the study, vaccine recipients showed no prior SARS-CoV-2 infection and negative nucleocapsid antibodies. Culturing of some 2 million PBMC per well took place with about 9 IU/ml IL-2 and about 10 ug/ml peptides. On both days 3 and 7, half of the culture medium was replaced with IL-2 medium. Overall study findings and caveats: Healthy vaccinees showed cross-reactivity with common cold coronaviruses in only 1 of 255 vaccine-induced clones. The study found marked clonal contraction of infection- and vaccine-induced clones late after vaccination.

The CDR3 extends over 16 amino acids. Trimming took off 7 bases at V and 0 bases at J, with 18 bases between the two ends. Germline V CDR1 and CDR2: LNHDA, SQIVND (reference sequence). With regard to this clone: Its specificity is not known.

The rearrangement joins TRBV19 to TRBJ1-1; D is ambiguous. The TCR comes from a human donor who received a COVID-19 vaccine. Sample: CD4+ T cells from PBMCs cultured with HCoV-OC43 spike peptides, taken before COVID-19 vaccination. Subset meaning: HCoV-OC43 spike overlapping peptide pool stimulation. As DNA, the CDR3 is TGTGCCAGTACGGAAAGACGGCCCATAATGAACACTGAAGCTTTCTTT. This encodes CASTERRPIMNTEAFF.